Below are 7 T cell receptor beta chains sequenced from a single sample in a study of post-analysis software for immune sequencing data. The authors incorporated unique molecular identifiers into the TCR beta cDNA libraries. TCRdb reanalysed the PCR reads using MiXCR and keeps one entry per CDR3 protein. The table has hundreds of thousands of distinct CDR3 sequences, approximately 60% seen once; the top ten hold about 11%. Study observations and caveats: Included in a set of roughly five TRBV segments more frequent in patients than controls were TRBV5-6, TRBV5-1 and TRBV20-1.

These receptors' targets are unknown. The sequenced material came from blood. The receptors shown here come from a girl under 10 years old with multiple sclerosis.

The chain recombines TRBV3-1 with TRBJ2-5; TRBD1 agrees at 8 bases. Germline V gives CDR1 LGHDT, CDR2 YNNKEL (reference sequence). The CDR3 totals 16 residues. With V trimmed by 4 bases and J by 4 bases, 11 bases remained unmatched. The CDR3, as DNA: TGTGCCAGCAGCCCGACCTTCGGACAGGGACGAGAGACCCAGTACTTC. It encodes CASSPTFGQGRETQYF.

This clonotype is a singleton in its sample. This chain links TRBV6-5 with TRBJ1-1; D may be TRBD1 (6 bases). The V end lost 2 bases, the J end lost 2 bases, and 9 bases lay between the germline ends. The CDR3 totals 14 residues. The germline V gene encodes CDR1 MNHEY and CDR2 SVGAGI. The CDR3 reads CASSYVGGNTEAFF. The CDR3 DNA reads as TGTGCCAGCAGTTACGTCGGGGGCAACACTGAAGCTTTCTTT.

This chain connects TRBV29-1 to TRBJ2-1; 9 nucleotides line up with TRBD1. The CDR3 consists of 12 residues. The germline V gene encodes CDR1 SQVTM and CDR2 ANQGSEA. Germline trimming cut 5 bases from V and 8 bases from J; bases unmatched to any gene: 4. This CDR3 reads CSVRDRVDEQFF. CDR3 nucleotides: TGCAGCGTTCGGGACAGGGTGGATGAGCAGTTCTTC.

The chain carries TRBV6-2 or TRBV6-3 and TRBJ2-7; tentatively, D is TRBD2 (6 bases). V dropped 4 bases and J dropped 2 bases, with 12 bases sitting between them. The CDR3 extends over 14 amino acids. The germline gives CDR1 MNHEY, CDR2 SVGEGT. The DNA for the CDR3 is TGTGCCAGCAGTTGGCCCGGGGAGGCCTACGAGCAGTACTTC. Its protein product is CASSWPGEAYEQYF.

This clonotype has a handful of counts. The V call is TRBV5-5, the J call TRBJ2-7, with a tentative D call TRBD1 (5 bases). The germline gives CDR1 SGHKS, CDR2 YYEKEE (reference sequence). CDR3 length equals 14 residues. V was trimmed by 2 bases and J by 1 base, leaving 10 bases between them. CDR3 residues: CASSFLPGSYEQYF. The CDR3 bases are TGTGCCAGCAGCTTCTTGCCAGGGTCCTACGAGCAGTACTTC.

The chain is built from TRBV10-3 and TRBJ1-1; 7 bases are shared with TRBD1. J lost 1 base, V lost 6 bases, and 5 bases had no gene match. The CDR3 consists of 14 residues. The germline CDR1 and CDR2 sequences are ENHRY and SYGVKD. CDR3 sequence: CAIREGAGNTEAFF. CDR3 coding DNA: TGTGCCATCAGGGAGGGGGCGGGGAACACTGAAGCTTTCTTT.

The chain combines TRBV12-3 or TRBV12-4 with TRBJ1-6; D is undetermined. V shed 7 bases and J shed 6 bases, with 10 bases lying between them. The length of the CDR3 is 13 residues. CDR3 in DNA: TGTGCCAGCACTCGCGGACCTAATTCACCCCTCCACTTT. This codes for CASTRGPNSPLHF.